The next 2 T cell receptor beta chains were all read from a single sample in a study of T cell responses to AZD1222 COVID-19 vaccine. The method was immunoSEQ multiplex PCR; TCRdb's version includes in-frame clones alone and lacks a portion of them. Of 100,000 to 150,000 clones listed, approximately 91% are singletons. The material was peripheral blood, obtained 28 days after the second AZD1222 dose. The receptors were sampled from an adult who received the AZD1222 COVID-19 vaccine.

The table lists this clone with a few counts. The rearrangement joins TRBV5-5 to TRBJ1-1; D call uncertain. This CDR3 has 13 residues. V shed 0 bases and J shed 1 base, with 4 bases lying between them. Germline V gene sequence: CDR1 SGHKS, CDR2 YYEKEE (reference sequence). The CDR3 region is CASSLGPNTEAFF. CDR3 sequence (DNA): TGTGCCAGCAGCTTGGGCCCGAACACTGAAGCTTTCTTT.

V is TRBV2 and J is TRBJ2-2; maybe TRBD1 (5 bases). V was trimmed by 4 bases and J by 7 bases, leaving 16 bases between them. Germline V lookup: CDR1 SNHLY, CDR2 FYNNEI. There are 15 residues in the CDR3. The CDR3 spells CASSARVLGSGELFF. In DNA, the CDR3 is TGTGCCAGCAGTGCCAGGGTCTTGGGTAGCGGGGAGCTGTTTTTT.